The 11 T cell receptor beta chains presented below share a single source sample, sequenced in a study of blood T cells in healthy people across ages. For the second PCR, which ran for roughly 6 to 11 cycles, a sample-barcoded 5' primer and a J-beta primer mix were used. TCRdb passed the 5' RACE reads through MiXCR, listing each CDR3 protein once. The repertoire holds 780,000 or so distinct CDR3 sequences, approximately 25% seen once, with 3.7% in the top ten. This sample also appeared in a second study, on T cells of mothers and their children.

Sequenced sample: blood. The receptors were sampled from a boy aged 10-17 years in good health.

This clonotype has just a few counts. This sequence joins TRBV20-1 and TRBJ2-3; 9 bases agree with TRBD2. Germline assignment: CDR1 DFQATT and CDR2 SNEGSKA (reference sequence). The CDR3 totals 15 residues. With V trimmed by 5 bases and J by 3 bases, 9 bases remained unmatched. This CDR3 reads CSAPPTSGWTDTQYF. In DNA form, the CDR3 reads TGCAGTGCTCCGCCAACTAGCGGGTGGACAGATACGCAGTATTTT.

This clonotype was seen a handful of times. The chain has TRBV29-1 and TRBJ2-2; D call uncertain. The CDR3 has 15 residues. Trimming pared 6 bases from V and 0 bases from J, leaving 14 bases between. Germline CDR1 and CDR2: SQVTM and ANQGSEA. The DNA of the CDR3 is TGCAGCGTCGAAAGGGCGGATTCGAACACCGGGGAGCTGTTTTTT. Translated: CSVERADSNTGELFF.

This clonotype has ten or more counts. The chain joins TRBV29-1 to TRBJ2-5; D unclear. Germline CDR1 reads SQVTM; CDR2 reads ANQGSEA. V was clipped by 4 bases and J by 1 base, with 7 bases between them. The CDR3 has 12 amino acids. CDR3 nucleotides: TGCAGCGTTGTTGGCAGCCAAGAGACCCAGTACTTC. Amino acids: CSVVGSQETQYF.

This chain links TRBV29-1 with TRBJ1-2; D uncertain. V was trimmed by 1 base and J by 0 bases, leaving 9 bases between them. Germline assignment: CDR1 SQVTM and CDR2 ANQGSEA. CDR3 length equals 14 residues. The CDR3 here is CSVEVGATNYGYTF. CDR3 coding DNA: TGCAGCGTTGAAGTAGGCGCAACTAACTATGGCTACACCTTC.

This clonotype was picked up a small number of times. The CDR3 sequence is CASSALQGGGYTF. DNA for the CDR3: TGTGCCAGCAGCGCGTTACAGGGAGGTGGCTACACCTTC. This chain joins TRBV9 and TRBJ1-2; weak D call: TRBD1 (6 bases). Trimming removed 3 bases at V and 7 bases at J, with 13 bases between. The CDR3 consists of 13 residues. CDR1 SGDLS and CDR2 YYNGEE come from the germline V gene.

The CDR3 reads CASRLSFSYEQYF. CDR3 nucleotides: TGCGCCAGCAGATTGAGCTTCTCCTACGAGCAGTACTTC. The chain joins TRBV5-1 to TRBJ2-7; D uncertain. Per germline, CDR1 SGHRS and CDR2 YFSETQ. The CDR3 consists of 13 residues. Trimming pared 5 bases from V and 0 bases from J, leaving 9 bases between.

Here the CDR3 reads CASSDPGFLSGANVLTF. For the CDR3, the DNA is TGTGCCAGCAGTGACCCAGGGTTTCTGTCTGGGGCCAACGTCCTGACTTTC. The chain joins TRBV6-4 to TRBJ2-6, with a tentative D call TRBD1 (5 bases). The CDR3 is 17 residues long. From germline, CDR1 is MRHNA and CDR2 SNTAGT. V was pared by 2 bases and J by 1 base, with 12 bases between.

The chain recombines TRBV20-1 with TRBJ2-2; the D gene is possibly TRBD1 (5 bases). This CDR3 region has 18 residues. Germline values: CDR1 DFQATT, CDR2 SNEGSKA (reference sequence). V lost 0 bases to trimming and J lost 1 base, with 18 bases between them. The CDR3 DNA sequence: TGCAGTGCTAGAGACCTCATGACAGCACCAGAGAACACCGGGGAGCTGTTTTTT. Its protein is CSARDLMTAPENTGELFF.

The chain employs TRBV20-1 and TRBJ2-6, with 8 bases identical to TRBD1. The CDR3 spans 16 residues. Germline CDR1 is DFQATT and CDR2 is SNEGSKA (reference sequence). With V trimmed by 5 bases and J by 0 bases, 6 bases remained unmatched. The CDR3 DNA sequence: TGCAGTGCTCGGGACAGGATTGGCTCTGGGGCCAACGTCCTGACTTTC. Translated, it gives CSARDRIGSGANVLTF.

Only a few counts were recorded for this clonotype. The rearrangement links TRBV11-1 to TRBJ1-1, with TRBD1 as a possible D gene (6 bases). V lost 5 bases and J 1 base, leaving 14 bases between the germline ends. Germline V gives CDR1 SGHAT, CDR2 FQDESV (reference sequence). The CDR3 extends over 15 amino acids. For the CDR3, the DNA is TGTGCCAGCAGCGCTCATGGGACACCGAACACTGAAGCTTTCTTT. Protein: CASSAHGTPNTEAFF.

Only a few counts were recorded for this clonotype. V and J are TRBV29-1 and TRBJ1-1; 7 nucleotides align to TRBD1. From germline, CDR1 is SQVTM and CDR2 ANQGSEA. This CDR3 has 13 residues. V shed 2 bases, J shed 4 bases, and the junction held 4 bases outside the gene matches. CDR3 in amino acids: CSVEQQGTTEAFF. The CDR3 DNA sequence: TGCAGCGTTGAACAACAGGGGACCACTGAAGCTTTCTTT.